A selection of T cell receptor beta chains follows, all from one sample in a study of blood T cell repertoires in COVID-19. Data came from immunoSEQ multiplex PCR; TCRdb stores just in-frame clones and leaves some out. Of about 400,000 clones listed, nearly 90% are singletons. Sequencing was carried out using PBMCs or T cells enriched from blood (not recorded which). These receptors originate from a woman aged 40 to 49 with acute COVID-19. Each CDR3 is given with its conserved first and last residue. A D gene is named only where the DNA matches it firmly. The listing skips clone size in some rows; elsewhere it reads once, few, many or a size class.

v_call	j_call	d_call	clone_size	cdr3_nt	cdr3_aa
TRBV5-1	TRBJ1-1	.	.	TGCGCCAGCAGCTTGGCCCTGTCGGGGGATGGGACTGAAGCTTTCTTT	CASSLALSGDGTEAFF
TRBV9	TRBJ1-3	TRBD1	.	TGTGCCAGCAGCCCTGACAGGGCTGGAAACACCATATATTTT	CASSPDRAGNTIYF
TRBV24-1	TRBJ1-1	.	few	TGTGCCACCAGTCGGGGACTTAACACTGAAGCTTTCTTT	CATSRGLNTEAFF
TRBV18	TRBJ1-1	.	.	TGTGCCAGCTCACCCGGGATGACCGAAGGAAGGACTGAAGCTTTCTTT	CASSPGMTEGRTEAFF
TRBV30	TRBJ2-5	TRBD2	.	TGTGCCTGGAGTGTATTAGCGGGGGGGGAGACCCAGTACTTC	CAWSVLAGGETQYF
TRBV12-3/TRBV12-4	TRBJ1-2	.	.	TGTGCCAGCAGTTTTAAACAGAACTATGGCTACACCTTC	CASSFKQNYGYTF
TRBV12-3/TRBV12-4	TRBJ1-1	.	.	TGTGCCAGCAGCCGCACAGGGTTCACTGAAGCTTTCTTT	CASSRTGFTEAFF
TRBV9	TRBJ1-2	.	.	TGTGCCAGCAGCGTAGAGGGGTGGAGTGGCTACACCTTC	CASSVEGWSGYTF
TRBV6-5	TRBJ1-2	.	.	TGTGCCAGCAGTTCTCAGTCATTTGGCTACACCTTC	CASSSQSFGYTF
TRBV18	TRBJ1-1	.	few	TGTGCCAGCTCCCCGAAACAGGGCGAGAACACTGAAGCTTTCTTT	CASSPKQGENTEAFF
TRBV19	TRBJ1-5	TRBD1	.	TGTGCCAGTAGTTCCGGACAGGTATCTCGCAATCAGCCCCAGCATTTT	CASSSGQVSRNQPQHF
TRBV7-9	TRBJ1-3	.	.	TGTGCCAGCAGCCCAGCGGTTCGGGGAAACACCATATATTTT	CASSPAVRGNTIYF
TRBV25-1	TRBJ1-1	.	.	TGTGCCAGCACCGAACGTGGCAGAAGGAACACTGAAGCTTTCTTT	CASTERGRRNTEAFF
TRBV18	TRBJ2-7	.	.	TGTGCCAGCTCACCTGGTCAATCGGGTCGCGAGCAGTACTTC	CASSPGQSGREQYF
TRBV4-1	TRBJ1-4	TRBD1	.	TGCGCCAGCAGGCTAACAGGGGCCCCTAATGAAAAACTGTTTTTT	CASRLTGAPNEKLFF
TRBV4-1	TRBJ1-2	.	.	TGCGCCAGCAGCCCGACCCCAAGACAGGACGGCTACACCTTC	CASSPTPRQDGYTF
TRBV7-9	TRBJ1-2	.	.	TGTGCCAGCAGCCTCGACAGCGATCCTAACTATGGCTACACCTTC	CASSLDSDPNYGYTF
TRBV10-3	TRBJ2-3	.	few	TGTGCCATCAAGGGGCAAAGCACAGATACGCAGTATTTT	CAIKGQSTDTQYF
TRBV5-1	TRBJ2-1	TRBD2	.	TGCGCCAGCAGCGCGGGACTAGCGGGGGCCTTGGGGAATGAGCAGTTCTTC	CASSAGLAGALGNEQFF
TRBV2	TRBJ2-3	.	.	TGTGCCAGCAGCAAGGCCGAACGGGAGCCTGGCACAGATACGCAGTATTTT	CASSKAEREPGTDTQYF
TRBV7-9	TRBJ2-1	.	once	TGTGCCAGCAGACGGGGGAACAATGAGCAGTTCTTC	CASRRGNNEQFF
TRBV7-9	TRBJ1-1	TRBD1	.	TGTGCCAGCAGCCCGCAGGGGGGTTCGACTGAAGCTTTCTTT	CASSPQGGSTEAFF
TRBV29-1	TRBJ1-3	.	.	TGCAGCGTTTTTATTGCAGGGGCCAACACCATATATTTT	CSVFIAGANTIYF
TRBV7-2	TRBJ2-5	TRBD2	.	TGTGCCAGCAGCATTAGCGGGGGGTTTGTAGAGACCCAGTACTTC	CASSISGGFVETQYF
TRBV2	TRBJ2-1	TRBD2	.	TGTGCCAGCAGTGACTCCTCTAGCGGGGGCAGCTCCTACAATGAGCAGTTCTTC	CASSDSSSGGSSYNEQFF
TRBV7-8	TRBJ2-2	.	.	TGTGCCAGCAGCCCGGGCGGGGTTCACGGGGAGCTGTTTTTT	CASSPGGVHGELFF
TRBV6-5	TRBJ1-1	TRBD1	.	TGTGCCAGCAGCCTTTACAGGGGCCGTTATGCTTTCTTT	CASSLYRGRYAFF
TRBV30	TRBJ1-2	.	.	TGTGCCTGGAGTGCAGGCGTCTATGGCTACACCTTC	CAWSAGVYGYTF
TRBV11-2	TRBJ2-2	TRBD2	few	TGTGCCAGCAGCTTAGACGCGGGGGGCCTGAACACCGGGGAGCTGTTTTTT	CASSLDAGGLNTGELFF
TRBV7-8	TRBJ1-1	TRBD1	.	TGTGCCAGCAGCTCGGCCGGGACAGGGGTCATCAACACTGAAGCTTTCTTT	CASSSAGTGVINTEAFF
TRBV19	TRBJ2-3	TRBD1	.	TGTGCCTGCAAAGATCCCGGGACAGACACAGATACGCAGTATTTT	CACKDPGTDTDTQYF
TRBV10-2	TRBJ2-3	TRBD1	.	TGCGCCAGCAGTAGTTCCAGGGGGCTGACAGATACGCAGTATTTT	CASSSSRGLTDTQYF
TRBV11-2	TRBJ2-5	TRBD2	.	TGTGCCAGCAGTACCGGACTAGCTGAGACCCAGTACTTC	CASSTGLAETQYF
TRBV10-3	TRBJ2-6	TRBD2	.	TGTGCCACAGCCCCCTCCCCAGCGGGGGTTAGCTCTGGGGCCAACGTCCTGACTTTC	CATAPSPAGVSSGANVLTF
TRBV5-4	TRBJ2-1	TRBD2	.	TGTGCCAGCAGCTCGGGAATTTCGCCGGGGGGGCTGTTTAGGAATGAGCAGTTCTTC	CASSSGISPGGLFRNEQFF
TRBV9	TRBJ2-7	TRBD2	.	TGTGCCAGCAGCGAGAAAGCGGGGGCCTGGGGGTACGAGCAGTACTTC	CASSEKAGAWGYEQYF
TRBV29-1	TRBJ1-1	TRBD1	.	TGCAGCGTTGCGCAAGACAGGGATAAAGCTTTCTTT	CSVAQDRDKAFF
TRBV7-9	TRBJ1-6	.	.	TGTGCCAGCAGCTTAGCTTCATTTGGTGGCAGGGGTTCACCCCTCCACTTT	CASSLASFGGRGSPLHF
TRBV3-1/TRBV3-2	TRBJ1-6	.	.	TGTGCCAGCAGCCAAGGCCGGAGCTCCTATAATTCACCCCTCCACTTT	CASSQGRSSYNSPLHF
TRBV11-3	TRBJ2-1	.	.	TGTGCCAGCAGCCGGGGCAATGAGCAGTTCTTC	CASSRGNEQFF
TRBV19	TRBJ1-2	.	.	TGTGCCAGTACCCCAGGAGGGGGGGGGAACTATGGCTACACCTTC	CASTPGGGGNYGYTF
TRBV4-2	TRBJ1-5	TRBD1	.	TGTGCCAGCAGCCAAGCTTTGAAGACAGGGAGGTTTCAGCCCCAGCATTTT	CASSQALKTGRFQPQHF
TRBV7-2	TRBJ2-3	.	.	TGTGCCAGCAGCTTGAGCGATACGCAGTATTTT	CASSLSDTQYF
TRBV19	TRBJ2-1	TRBD2	.	TGTGCCAGCCGACTCAGCGGGGGGATCGGTGAGCAGTTCTTC	CASRLSGGIGEQFF
TRBV27	TRBJ1-6	.	.	TGTGCCAGCAGTTTATCGGGGGCCATTTCACCCCTCCACTTT	CASSLSGAISPLHF
TRBV2	TRBJ1-4	.	.	TGTGCCAGCGGCAGCCTCCTCGGGGAAAAACTGTTTTTT	CASGSLLGEKLFF